This T cell receptor (beta chain) was captured in a study of human T cells and chemical hapten exposure. Overall study context: Mostly female patients had alopecia areata, totalis or universalis.

The sample holds a few counts of this clonotype. Via MiXCR, TCRdb re-called the RACE reads, giving one row per CDR3 protein. This sample has around 110,000 distinct CDR3 sequences, with roughly an eighth found just once. Germline V lookup: CDR1 SGHTA, CDR2 FQGNSA. The V end was cut by 0 bases, the J end by 0 bases, with 9 bases between. The CDR3 length is 15 residues. Described time point: patch test 1, 2 weeks after DPC sensitization. Treatment: therapeutic diphenylcyclopropenone sensitization with weekly scalp DPC. This TCR derives from a woman aged 45-60 years with alopecia areata. Some clones in this sample may be carry-over from other donors' samples. Sample: whole blood, taken in connection with sensitization to the hapten diphenylcyclopropenone (DPC). The gene calls are TRBV7-2 and TRBJ2-7; D not resolved. This CDR3 is CASSLALTSSYEQYF. In DNA form, the CDR3 reads TGTGCCAGCAGCTTAGCCCTGACAAGCTCCTACGAGCAGTACTTC.